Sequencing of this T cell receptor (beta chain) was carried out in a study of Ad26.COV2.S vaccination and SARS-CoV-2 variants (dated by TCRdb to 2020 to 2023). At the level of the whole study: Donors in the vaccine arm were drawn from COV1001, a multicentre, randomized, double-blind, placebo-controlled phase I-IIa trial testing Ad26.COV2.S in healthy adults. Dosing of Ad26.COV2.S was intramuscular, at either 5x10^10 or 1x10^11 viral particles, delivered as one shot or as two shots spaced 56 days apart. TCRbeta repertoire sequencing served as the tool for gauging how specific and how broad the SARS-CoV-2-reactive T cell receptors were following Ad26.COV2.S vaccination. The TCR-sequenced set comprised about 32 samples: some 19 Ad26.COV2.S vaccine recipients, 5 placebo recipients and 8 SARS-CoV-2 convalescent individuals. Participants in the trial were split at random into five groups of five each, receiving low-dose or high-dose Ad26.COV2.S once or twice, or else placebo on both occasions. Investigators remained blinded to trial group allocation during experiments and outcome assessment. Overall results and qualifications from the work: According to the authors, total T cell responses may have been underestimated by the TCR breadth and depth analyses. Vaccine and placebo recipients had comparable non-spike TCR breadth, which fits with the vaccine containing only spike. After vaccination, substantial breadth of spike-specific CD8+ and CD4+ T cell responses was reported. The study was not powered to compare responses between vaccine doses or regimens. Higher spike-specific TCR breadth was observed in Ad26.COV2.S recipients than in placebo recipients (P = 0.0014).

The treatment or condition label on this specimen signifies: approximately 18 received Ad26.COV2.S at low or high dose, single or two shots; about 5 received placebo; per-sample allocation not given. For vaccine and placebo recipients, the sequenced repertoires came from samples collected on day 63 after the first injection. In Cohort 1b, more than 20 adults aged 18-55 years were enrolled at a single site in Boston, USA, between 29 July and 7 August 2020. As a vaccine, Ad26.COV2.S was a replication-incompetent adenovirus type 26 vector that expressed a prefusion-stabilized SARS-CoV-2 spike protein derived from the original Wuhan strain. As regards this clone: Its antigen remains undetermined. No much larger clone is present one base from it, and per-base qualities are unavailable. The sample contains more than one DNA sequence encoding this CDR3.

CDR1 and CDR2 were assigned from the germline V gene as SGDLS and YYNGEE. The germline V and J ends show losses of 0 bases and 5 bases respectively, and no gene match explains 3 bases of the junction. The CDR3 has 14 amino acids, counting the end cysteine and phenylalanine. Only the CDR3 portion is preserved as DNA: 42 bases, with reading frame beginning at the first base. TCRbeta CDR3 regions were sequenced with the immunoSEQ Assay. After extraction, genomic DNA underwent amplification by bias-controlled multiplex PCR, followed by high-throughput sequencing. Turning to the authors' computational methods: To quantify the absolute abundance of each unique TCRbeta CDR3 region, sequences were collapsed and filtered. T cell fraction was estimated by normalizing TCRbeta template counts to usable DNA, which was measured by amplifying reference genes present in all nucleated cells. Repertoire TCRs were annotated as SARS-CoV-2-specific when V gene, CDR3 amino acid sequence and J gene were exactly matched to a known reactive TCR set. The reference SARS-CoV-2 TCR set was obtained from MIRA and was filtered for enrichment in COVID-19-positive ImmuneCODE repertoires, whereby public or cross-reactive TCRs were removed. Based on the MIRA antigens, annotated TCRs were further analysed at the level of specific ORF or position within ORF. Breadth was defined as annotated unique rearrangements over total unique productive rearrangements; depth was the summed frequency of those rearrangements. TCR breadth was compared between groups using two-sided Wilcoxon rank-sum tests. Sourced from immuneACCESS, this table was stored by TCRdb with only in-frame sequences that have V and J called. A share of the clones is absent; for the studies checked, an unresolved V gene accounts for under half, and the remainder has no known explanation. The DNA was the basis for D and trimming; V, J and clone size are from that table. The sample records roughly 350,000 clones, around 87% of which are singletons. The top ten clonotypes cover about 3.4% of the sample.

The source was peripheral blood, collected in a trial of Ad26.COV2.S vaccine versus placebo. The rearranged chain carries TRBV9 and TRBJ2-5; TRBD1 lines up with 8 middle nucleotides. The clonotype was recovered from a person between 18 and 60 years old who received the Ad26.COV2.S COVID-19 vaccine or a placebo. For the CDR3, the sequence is CASSVGQGRETQYF. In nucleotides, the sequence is TGTGCCAGCAGCGTAGGACAGGGGAGGGAGACCCAGTACTTC.